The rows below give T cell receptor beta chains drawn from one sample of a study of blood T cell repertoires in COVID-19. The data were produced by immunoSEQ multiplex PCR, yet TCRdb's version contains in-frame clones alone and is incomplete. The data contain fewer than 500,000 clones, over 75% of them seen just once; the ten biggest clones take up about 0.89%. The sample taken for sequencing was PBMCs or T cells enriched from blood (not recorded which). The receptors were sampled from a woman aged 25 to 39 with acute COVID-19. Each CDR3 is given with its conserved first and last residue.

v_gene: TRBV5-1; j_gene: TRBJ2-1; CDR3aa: CASSARDLNNEQFF
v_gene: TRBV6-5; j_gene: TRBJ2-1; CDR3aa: CASLISGEQFF
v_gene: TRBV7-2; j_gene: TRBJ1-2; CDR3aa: CASTRRGGDYGYTF
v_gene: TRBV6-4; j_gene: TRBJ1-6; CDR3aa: CASRCGHSSSYNSPLHF
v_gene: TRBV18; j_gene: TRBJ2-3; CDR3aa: CASSPSRGEADTQYF
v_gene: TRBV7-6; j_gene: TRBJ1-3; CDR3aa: CASSLVQAAGGNTIYF
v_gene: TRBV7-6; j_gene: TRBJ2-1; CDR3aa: CASSPRQGYNEQFF
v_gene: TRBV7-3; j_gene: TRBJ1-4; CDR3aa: CASSLRGRGTTNEKLFF
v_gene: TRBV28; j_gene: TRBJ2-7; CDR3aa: CASSSGTGPYEQYF
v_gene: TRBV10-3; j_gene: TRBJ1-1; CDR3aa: CAISVPQGTEAFF
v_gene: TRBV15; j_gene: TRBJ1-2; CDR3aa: CATSRDRIDYGYTF
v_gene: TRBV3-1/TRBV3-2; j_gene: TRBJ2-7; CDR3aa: CASSLRDRAYEQYF
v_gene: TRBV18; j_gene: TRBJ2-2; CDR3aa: CASSPTRTGELFF